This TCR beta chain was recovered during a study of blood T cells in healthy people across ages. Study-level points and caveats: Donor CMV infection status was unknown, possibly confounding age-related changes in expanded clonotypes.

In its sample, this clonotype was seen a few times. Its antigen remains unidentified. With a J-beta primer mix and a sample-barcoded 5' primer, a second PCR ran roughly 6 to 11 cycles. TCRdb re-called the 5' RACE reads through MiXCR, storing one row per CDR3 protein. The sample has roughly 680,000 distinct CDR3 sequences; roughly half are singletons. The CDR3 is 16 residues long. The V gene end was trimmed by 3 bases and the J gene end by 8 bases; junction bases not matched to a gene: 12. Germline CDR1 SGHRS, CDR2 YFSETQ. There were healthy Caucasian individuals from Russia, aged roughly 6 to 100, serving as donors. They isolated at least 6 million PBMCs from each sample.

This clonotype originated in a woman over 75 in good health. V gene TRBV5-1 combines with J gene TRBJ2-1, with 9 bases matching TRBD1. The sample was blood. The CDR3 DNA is TGCGCCAGCAGCTCTCAGGACAGGGGAGGTAAAGATGAGCAGTTCTTC. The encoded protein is CASSSQDRGGKDEQFF.